The text below deals with one T cell receptor (beta chain). No antigen is known for it. The source of the sample is a study of OX40 agonist ivuxolimab in advanced cancers. Study summary: The study enrolled dose-escalation patients with hepatocellular carcinoma, melanoma, renal cell or head and neck cancer.

The repertoire was sequenced with immunoSEQ multiplex PCR; TCRdb's copy has only in-frame clones and lacks some. The sample yields about 25,000 clones, around 80% seen once. General study points: Undetermined was the antigen specificity of the expanded peripheral T cells.

The length of the CDR3 is 16 residues. The V end was cut by 3 bases, the J end by 1 base, with 10 bases between. Per germline, CDR1 LNHDA and CDR2 SQIVND (reference sequence). The sequence came from an adult with an advanced solid tumor such as melanoma, head and neck, liver or kidney cancer. The chain combines TRBV19 with TRBJ2-6; D is possibly TRBD1 (5 bases). Sequences were derived from CD4+ or CD8+ T cells sorted from blood, sampled in a trial of the OX40 agonist ivuxolimab. The CDR3, as DNA: TGTGCCAGTAGTATCCAGGGATGGTCTGGGGCCAACGTCCTGACTTTC. This translates into CASSIQGWSGANVLTF.